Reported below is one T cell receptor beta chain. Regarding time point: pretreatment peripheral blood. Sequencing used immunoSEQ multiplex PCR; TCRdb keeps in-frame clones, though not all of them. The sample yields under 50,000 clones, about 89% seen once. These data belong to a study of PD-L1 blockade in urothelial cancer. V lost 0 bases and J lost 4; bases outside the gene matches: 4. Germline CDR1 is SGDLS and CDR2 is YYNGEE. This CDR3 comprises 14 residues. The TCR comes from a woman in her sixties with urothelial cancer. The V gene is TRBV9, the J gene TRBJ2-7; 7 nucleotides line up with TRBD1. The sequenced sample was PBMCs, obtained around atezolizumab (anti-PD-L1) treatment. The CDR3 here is CASSVATGIYEQYF. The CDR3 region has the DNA TGTGCCAGCAGCGTAGCGACAGGGATTTACGAGCAGTACTTC.